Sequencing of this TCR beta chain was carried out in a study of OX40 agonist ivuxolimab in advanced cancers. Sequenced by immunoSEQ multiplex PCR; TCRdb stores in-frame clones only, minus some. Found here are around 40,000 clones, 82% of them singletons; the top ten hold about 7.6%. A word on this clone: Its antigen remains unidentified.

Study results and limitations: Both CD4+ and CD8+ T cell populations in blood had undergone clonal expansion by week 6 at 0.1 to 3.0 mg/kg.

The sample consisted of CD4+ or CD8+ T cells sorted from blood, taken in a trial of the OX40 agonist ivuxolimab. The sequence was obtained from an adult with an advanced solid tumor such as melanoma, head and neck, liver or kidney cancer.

The CDR3 reads CASSTRTSGGTDTQYF. DNA of the CDR3: TGTGCCAGCAGCACACGGACTAGCGGGGGCACAGATACGCAGTATTTT. V is TRBV7-6 and J is TRBJ2-3; 12 bases match TRBD2. There are 16 residues in the CDR3. The ends lost 5 bases at V and 1 base at J; junction bases unmatched: 4. The germline CDR1 and CDR2 sequences are SGHVS and FNYEAQ.